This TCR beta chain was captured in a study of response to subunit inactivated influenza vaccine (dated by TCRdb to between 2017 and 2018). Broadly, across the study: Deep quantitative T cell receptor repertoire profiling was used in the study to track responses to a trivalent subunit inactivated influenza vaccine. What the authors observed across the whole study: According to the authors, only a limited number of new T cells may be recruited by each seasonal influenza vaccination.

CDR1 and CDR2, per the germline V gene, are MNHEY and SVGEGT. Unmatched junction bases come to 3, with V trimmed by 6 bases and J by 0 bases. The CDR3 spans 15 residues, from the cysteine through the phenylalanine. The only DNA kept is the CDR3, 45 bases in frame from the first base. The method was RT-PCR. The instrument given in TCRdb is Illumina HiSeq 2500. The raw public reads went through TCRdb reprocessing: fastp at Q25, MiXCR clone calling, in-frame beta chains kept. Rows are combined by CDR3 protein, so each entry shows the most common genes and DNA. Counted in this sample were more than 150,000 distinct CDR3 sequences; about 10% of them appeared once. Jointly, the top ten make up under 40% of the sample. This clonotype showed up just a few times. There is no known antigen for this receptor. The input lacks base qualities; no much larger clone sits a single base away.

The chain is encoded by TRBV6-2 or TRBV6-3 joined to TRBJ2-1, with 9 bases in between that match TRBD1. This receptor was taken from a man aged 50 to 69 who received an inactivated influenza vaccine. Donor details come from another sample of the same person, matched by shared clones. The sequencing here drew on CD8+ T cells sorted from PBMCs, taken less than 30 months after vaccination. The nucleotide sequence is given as TGTGCCAGCAGCTGGGACAGGGCCTCCTACAATGAGCAGTTCTTC. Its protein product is CASSWDRASYNEQFF.